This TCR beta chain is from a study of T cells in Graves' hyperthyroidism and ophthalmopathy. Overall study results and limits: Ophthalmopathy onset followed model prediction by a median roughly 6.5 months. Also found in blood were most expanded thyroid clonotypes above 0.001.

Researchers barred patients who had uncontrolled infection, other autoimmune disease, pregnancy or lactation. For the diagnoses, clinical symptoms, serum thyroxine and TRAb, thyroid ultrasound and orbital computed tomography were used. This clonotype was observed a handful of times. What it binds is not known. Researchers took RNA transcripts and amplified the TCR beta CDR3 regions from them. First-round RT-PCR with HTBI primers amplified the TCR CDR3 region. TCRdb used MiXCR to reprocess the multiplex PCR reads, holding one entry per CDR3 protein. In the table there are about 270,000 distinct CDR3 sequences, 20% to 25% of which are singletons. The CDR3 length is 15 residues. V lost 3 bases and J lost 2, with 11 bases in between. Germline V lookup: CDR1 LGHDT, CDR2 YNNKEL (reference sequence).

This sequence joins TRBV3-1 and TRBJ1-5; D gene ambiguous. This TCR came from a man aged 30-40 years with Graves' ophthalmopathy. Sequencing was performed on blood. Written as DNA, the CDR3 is TGTGCCAGCAGCCAGGGCGCAGTGGGCAATCAGCCCCAGCATTTT. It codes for CASSQGAVGNQPQHF.